A single T cell receptor beta chain is shown here with its context. Its antigen remains unknown. The data derive from a study of shared clonotypes between healthy human individuals. Overall study findings and caveats: Owing to a small donor count, the genetic and exposure-history diversity represented was limited. Generation probability values for non-shared clonotypes were lower than those for clonotypes shared by all four donors.

In the CD4+ fraction, cells were divided into CD45RA+ naive and CD45RA-negative memory subsets. Sequencing was performed with immunoSEQ multiplex PCR; in TCRdb, only in-frame clones are kept and a portion is missing. Altogether approximately 500,000 clones are present, about 96% being singletons, with the ten largest covering 0.06%. The CDR3 extends over 14 amino acids. V shed 0 bases and J shed 9 bases, with 12 bases lying between them. Germline CDR1 and CDR2: KGHSH and LQKENI. This chain connects TRBV18 to TRBJ1-5; unclear D gene. This TCR was sampled from a woman in her twenties or thirties in good health. The sequencing sample was made of naive CD4+ T cells sorted from blood. Described subset: CD45RA+ positively selected. This chain's CDR3 is CASSPPGSRGPQHF. Written as DNA, the CDR3 is TGTGCCAGCTCACCACCGGGGTCGCGCGGGCCCCAGCATTTT.